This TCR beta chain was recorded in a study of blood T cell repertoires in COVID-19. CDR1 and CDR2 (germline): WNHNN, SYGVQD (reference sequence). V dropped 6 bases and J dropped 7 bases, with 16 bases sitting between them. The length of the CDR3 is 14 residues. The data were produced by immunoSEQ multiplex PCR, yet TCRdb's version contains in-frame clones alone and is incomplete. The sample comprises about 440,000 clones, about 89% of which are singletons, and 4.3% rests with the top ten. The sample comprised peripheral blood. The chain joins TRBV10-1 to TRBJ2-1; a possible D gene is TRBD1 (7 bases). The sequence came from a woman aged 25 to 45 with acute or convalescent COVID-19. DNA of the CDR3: TGCGCCAGCAGCCCAGGGGGGTCGGGGAATGAGCAGTTCTTC. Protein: CASSPGGSGNEQFF.